Listed here are 28 T cell receptor beta chains from one sample, sequenced in a study of cytomegalovirus exposure and HLA in healthy donors. Amplification used 60 Vbeta primers and 13 Jbeta primers. Assay used: immunoSEQ multiplex PCR; TCRdb lists only in-frame clones, some missing. Of roughly 250,000 clones listed, approximately 80% are singletons. Sequencing used PBMCs. These receptors were collected from a girl aged 2 to 9 in good health and CMV-seronegative.

For this clone: Different DNA sequences within this sample yield the same CDR3. The J gene is TRBJ2-7, the V gene TRBV7-2, with 10 bases aligning to TRBD1. Looked up from germline, CDR1 is SGHTA and CDR2 is FQGNSA. Trimming took 2 bases from V and 4 from J; bases not matched to a gene: 5. There are 15 residues in the CDR3. CDR3 in amino acids: CASSLRTGGSYEQYF. Written as DNA, the CDR3 is TGTGCCAGCAGCTTAAGGACAGGGGGATCTTACGAGCAGTACTTC.

This chain joins TRBV7-8 and TRBJ1-5; D ambiguous. V lost 8 bases to trimming and J lost 7 bases, with 18 bases between them. This CDR3 spans 14 amino acids. CDR1 and CDR2 (germline): SGHVS, FQNEAQ. As DNA, the CDR3 is TGTGCCAGCTGGATATTAATAGCGCCCCAGCCCCAGCATTTT. Protein: CASWILIAPQPQHF.

This clone was seen a single time. The genes are TRBV5-1 and TRBJ1-5; D is possibly TRBD1 (6 bases). The CDR3 covers 13 residues. Germline values: CDR1 SGHRS, CDR2 YFSETQ. V lost 4 bases and J lost 7, with 12 bases in between. In DNA, the CDR3 is TGCGCCAGCAGCCAGACAGGCGGGCAGCCCCAGCATTTT. Encoded protein: CASSQTGGQPQHF.

This chain connects TRBV4-1 to TRBJ1-6, with TRBD1 identical over 8 bases. The CDR3 has 17 amino acids. With V trimmed by 0 bases and J by 9 bases, 10 bases remained unmatched. CDR1 and CDR2 from the germline V gene are MGHRA and YSYEKL. CDR3 nucleotides: TGCGCCAGCAGCCAAGATTCCAGGGGGCACGATATTTCACCCCTCCACTTT. Protein sequence: CASSQDSRGHDISPLHF.

This chain uses TRBV7-9 with TRBJ2-7; TRBD1 matches at 7 bases. The CDR3 has 14 amino acids. Germline CDR1 is SEHNR and CDR2 is FQNEAQ (reference sequence). V shed 1 base, J shed 4 bases, and the junction held 4 bases outside the gene matches. The CDR3 protein is CASSLGGQAYEQYF. The DNA for the CDR3 is TGTGCCAGCAGCTTAGGTGGACAGGCTTACGAGCAGTACTTC.

V and J are TRBV11-2 and TRBJ2-7; 8 nucleotides align to TRBD1. With 0 bases clipped from V and 4 bases from J, the junction kept 8 bases outside the gene matches. There are 16 residues in the CDR3. Germline V lookup: CDR1 SGHAT, CDR2 FQNNGV. The CDR3 region is CASSLERQGFLYEQYF. CDR3 DNA: TGTGCCAGCAGCTTAGAGAGACAGGGGTTCCTATACGAGCAGTACTTC.

V usage is TRBV4-1 and J usage is TRBJ2-2; TRBD2 matches at 14 bases. CDR3 length equals 21 residues. The germline gives CDR1 MGHRA, CDR2 YSYEKL. The junction had 12 bases not matched to a gene; V was cut back by 2 bases and J by 1 base. CDR3 loop: CASSQLGRLAGGPENTGELFF. CDR3 DNA sequence: TGCGCCAGCAGCCAATTAGGGCGACTAGCGGGAGGGCCGGAGAACACCGGGGAGCTGTTTTTT.

CDR3 DNA: TGTGCCTGGAGTCCCCTGGGAGGGCTTCAGCCCCAGCATTTT. Protein sequence: CAWSPLGGLQPQHF. The V call is TRBV30, the J call TRBJ1-5, with unresolved D. Germline values: CDR1 GTSNPN, CDR2 SVGIG (reference sequence). CDR3 length: 14 amino acids. Deletions cut 2 bases from V and 6 bases from J, with 14 bases between. Supplemented by reference TRBV30 and TRBJ1-5, the full variable domain reads SQTIHQWPATLVQPVGSPLSLECTVEGTSNPNLYWYRQAAGRGLQLLFYSVGIGQISSEVPQNLSASRPQDRQFILSSKKLLLSDSGFYLCAWSPLGGLQPQHFGDGTRLSIL.

This chain joins TRBV4-1 and TRBJ2-5; 10 bases agree with TRBD2. V was pared by 4 bases and J by 5 bases, with 16 bases of the junction left unmatched. CDR1 and CDR2 (germline): MGHRA, YSYEKL. CDR3 length equals 18 residues. The CDR3 spells CASSPKMEASGRLETQYF. CDR3 coding DNA: TGCGCCAGCAGCCCCAAGATGGAGGCTAGCGGGAGACTTGAGACCCAGTACTTC.

The chain has TRBV5-1 and TRBJ2-5; the D gene is possibly TRBD2 (6 bases). This CDR3 region has 14 residues. The V end lost 0 bases, the J end lost 3 bases, and 9 bases lay between the germline ends. Germline CDR1 reads SGHRS; CDR2 reads YFSETQ. The CDR3 spells CASSLETSEETQYF. In DNA form, the CDR3 reads TGCGCCAGCAGCTTGGAGACTAGTGAAGAGACCCAGTACTTC.

This chain uses TRBV4-1 with TRBJ2-7, with D maybe TRBD1 (5 bases). The CDR3 has 12 amino acids. Trimming removed 0 bases at V and 6 bases at J, with 6 bases between. Germline values: CDR1 MGHRA, CDR2 YSYEKL. CDR3 region: CASSQERGEQYF. The CDR3 DNA reads TGCGCCAGCAGCCAAGAAAGGGGCGAGCAGTACTTC.

This clone was seen only once. The chain joins TRBV5-1 to TRBJ2-1, with 9 bases lining up with TRBD1. This CDR3 region has 16 residues. In germline, CDR1 is SGHRS, CDR2 YFSETQ. V trimming: 0 bases; J trimming: 4 bases; junction bases outside the gene matches: 5. The CDR3 reads CASSLGGTGMYNEQFF. Here the CDR3 DNA reads TGCGCCAGCAGCTTGGGGGGGACAGGGATGTACAATGAGCAGTTCTTC.

The chain uses TRBV20-1 and TRBJ2-7; 7 nucleotides match TRBD1. The CDR3 is 11 residues long. The germline V gene encodes CDR1 DFQATT and CDR2 SNEGSKA (reference sequence). The trim removed 3 bases at V and 5 bases at J, leaving 1 base unmatched. CDR3 region: CSARDRHEQYF. CDR3 DNA: TGCAGTGCTAGGGACAGGCACGAGCAGTACTTC.

This CDR3 reads CASSRLISGKETQYF. CDR3 bases: TGTGCCAGCAGCCGGCTGATTAGCGGCAAAGAGACCCAGTACTTC. This chain connects TRBV7-2 to TRBJ2-5, with D tentatively TRBD2 (6 bases). CDR3 size: 15 residues. V lost 5 bases and J lost 3, with 16 bases in between. The germline V gene encodes CDR1 SGHTA and CDR2 FQGNSA.

The CDR3 sequence is CATSRGQGVISGANVLTF. CDR3 coding DNA: TGTGCCACCAGCAGGGGACAGGGGGTAATCTCTGGGGCCAACGTCCTGACTTTC. This sequence joins TRBV15 and TRBJ2-6; TRBD1 matches at 11 bases. The CDR3 contains 18 residues. V trimming: 3 bases; J trimming: 0 bases; junction bases outside the gene matches: 4. Germline lookup yields CDR1 LNHNV and CDR2 YYDKDF (reference sequence). Using reference TRBV15 and TRBJ2-6 for the parts outside the CDR3, the full variable domain is DAMVIQNPRYQVTQFGKPVTLSCSQTLNHNVMYWYQQKSSQAPKLLFHYYDKDFNNEADTPDNFQSRRPNTSFCFLDIRSPGLGDTAMYLCATSRGQGVISGANVLTFGAGSRLTVL.

The chain recombines TRBV7-9 with TRBJ1-2, with 10 bases that match TRBD1. The CDR3 is made up of 14 amino acids. Germline CDR1 is SEHNR and CDR2 is FQNEAQ (reference sequence). Trimming took 4 bases from V and 4 from J; bases not matched to a gene: 3. The CDR3 DNA is TGTGCCAGCAGCTCCGGGACAGGGGTCTATGGCTACACCTTC. This codes for CASSSGTGVYGYTF.

V usage is TRBV28 and J usage is TRBJ2-7, with TRBD1 matching 9 bases. The trim removed 7 bases at V and 4 bases at J, leaving 8 bases unmatched. The CDR3 spans 14 residues. Germline CDR1 is MDHEN and CDR2 is SYDVKM. The CDR3, as DNA: TGTGCCAGCACCCTAACCGACAGGGGGTACGAGCAGTACTTC. It is translated as CASTLTDRGYEQYF.

The CDR3 DNA sequence: TGTGCCAGCAGTGAAAGGAGGATCACAGATACGCAGTATTTT. This translates into CASSERRITDTQYF. The chain couples TRBV6-1 to TRBJ2-3, with D maybe TRBD2 (5 bases). V dropped 2 bases and J dropped 2 bases, with 8 bases sitting between them. CDR1 and CDR2 (germline): MNHNS, SASEGT. The length of the CDR3 is 14 residues.

The chain couples TRBV27 to TRBJ1-5, with a tentative D call TRBD1 (5 bases). Germline values: CDR1 MNHEY, CDR2 SMNVEV (reference sequence). Between the trimmed V and J ends, which lost 2 bases and 3 bases, there was a span of 8 bases. This CDR3 region has 14 residues. The CDR3 coding sequence is TGTGCCAGCAGTTTAAAGGGGATCAATCAGCCCCAGCATTTT. Translating gives CASSLKGINQPQHF.

V usage is TRBV2 and J usage is TRBJ2-2, with D perhaps matching TRBD2 (5 bases). The germline V gene encodes CDR1 SNHLY and CDR2 FYNNEI. The CDR3 runs to 13 residues. Trimming pared 9 bases from V and 7 bases from J, leaving 15 bases between. The CDR3 DNA sequence: TGTGCCAGAGCGGTTAGGGCCGGCGGGGAGCTGTTTTTT. Translating it yields CARAVRAGGELFF.

This clone showed up just a few times. As DNA, the CDR3 is TGTGCCAGCAGTCCAGGGGTTCGCTACGAGCAGTACTTC. This encodes CASSPGVRYEQYF. The gene calls are TRBV2 and TRBJ2-7, with D possibly TRBD1 on 6 matching bases. The CDR3 runs 13 residues. Germline V gene data show CDR1 as SNHLY and CDR2 as FYNNEI. V lost 5 bases to trimming and J lost 3 bases, with 11 bases between them.

V is TRBV25-1 and J is TRBJ1-4, with D maybe TRBD1 (6 bases). Trimming removed 5 bases at V and 3 bases at J, with 13 bases between. Germline V gene data show CDR1 as MGHDK and CDR2 as SYGVNS. The CDR3 length is 15 residues. The CDR3 sequence: CASSPRGSSNEKLFF. CDR3 DNA: TGTGCCAGCAGTCCGAGGGGGTCGTCTAATGAAAAACTGTTTTTT.

The CDR3 nucleotides read TGCGCCAGCAGCGCCGGACAGGGGGCGAGGTACATTCAGTACTTC. The encoded protein is CASSAGQGARYIQYF. This sequence joins TRBV5-1 and TRBJ2-4, with 11 bases that match TRBD1. V lost 4 bases, J lost 8 bases, and 8 bases stayed unmatched. This CDR3 comprises 15 residues. CDR1 SGHRS and CDR2 YFSETQ come from the germline V gene.

The V call is TRBV4-2, the J call TRBJ2-7; D call uncertain. Germline CDR1 and CDR2: LGHNA and YNFKEQ. The CDR3 totals 14 residues. Trimming removed 1 base from V and 2 bases from J, with 9 bases in between. For the CDR3, the DNA is TGTGCCAGCAGCCAAGTAGGAGTCCCCTACGAGCAGTACTTC. Its protein is CASSQVGVPYEQYF.

This clone showed up just once. This chain connects TRBV28 to TRBJ2-2; maybe TRBD1 (7 bases). The ends were cut back, 5 bases at V and 6 bases at J, with 22 bases in the middle. This CDR3 has 17 amino acids. Germline V lookup: CDR1 MDHEN, CDR2 SYDVKM. CDR3 protein: CASSDRYKSGGSGELFF. In DNA form, the CDR3 reads TGTGCCAGCAGTGATAGATATAAGTCAGGGGGGTCCGGGGAGCTGTTTTTT. Filled out from reference TRBV28 and TRBJ2-2, the complete variable domain reads DVKVTQSSRYLVKRTGEKVFLECVQDMDHENMFWYRQDPGLGLRLIYFSYDVKMKEKGDIPEGYSVSREKKERFSLILESASTNQTSMYLCASSDRYKSGGSGELFFGEGSRLTVL.

The chain links TRBV7-9 to TRBJ1-4; D gene unclear. The germline V gene has CDR1 SEHNR and CDR2 FQNEAQ (reference sequence). V was trimmed by 4 bases and J by 2 bases, leaving 14 bases between them. There are 16 residues in the CDR3. CDR3 bases: TGTGCCAGCAGCTCCACCCGGGAGGGTACTAATGAAAAACTGTTTTTT. Translating it yields CASSSTREGTNEKLFF.

This clone has more than one count but fewer than ten. CDR3 sequence reads: CASSQSVAASYGYTF. CDR3 nucleotides: TGTGCCAGCAGCCAATCAGTCGCCGCTAGCTATGGCTACACCTTC. The rearrangement links TRBV16 to TRBJ1-2, with D uncertain. From germline, CDR1 is KGHSY and CDR2 FQNENV. CDR3 size: 15 residues. V was cut by 0 bases and J by 4 bases, with 12 bases left in between.

This chain uses TRBV10-3 with TRBJ2-7; no firm D call. The CDR3 has 16 residues. Germline V lookup: CDR1 ENHRY, CDR2 SYGVKD. Trimming took off 0 bases at V and 6 bases at J, with 18 bases between the two ends. In nucleotides, the CDR3 is TGTGCCATCAGTGAGTCAGTCAGTCCCCTTATCAGCGAGCAGTACTTC. Translating it yields CAISESVSPLISEQYF.